The sequence of this T cell receptor (beta chain) was determined in a study of blood T cell repertoires in COVID-19. The CDR3 is 13 amino acids. The germline V gene has CDR1 WNHNN and CDR2 SYGVQD (reference sequence). Between the trimmed V and J ends, which lost 3 bases and 3 bases, there was a span of 8 bases. Donors were grouped by their self-reported clinical history. Shortly before study entry, within 2 weeks, exposed participants had met a COVID-19 case. Original handling: Amplification of reference gene primers provided the estimated nucleated cell counts. Libraries were prepared by immunoSEQ multiplex PCR; TCRdb keeps only in-frame clonotypes and omits some of them. That table is the source of V, J and clone size, and D and trimming were worked out from the DNA. This sample has approximately 300,000 clones, with around 85% found just once.

This sequence originates from a woman in her twenties or thirties who had been exposed to COVID-19. The specimen was PBMCs or T cells enriched from blood (not recorded which). The chain links TRBV10-1 to TRBJ1-1; unclear D gene. The CDR3 here is CASSEYGDTEAFF. The CDR3 DNA follows: TGCGCCAGCAGTGAATACGGGGACACTGAAGCTTTCTTT.